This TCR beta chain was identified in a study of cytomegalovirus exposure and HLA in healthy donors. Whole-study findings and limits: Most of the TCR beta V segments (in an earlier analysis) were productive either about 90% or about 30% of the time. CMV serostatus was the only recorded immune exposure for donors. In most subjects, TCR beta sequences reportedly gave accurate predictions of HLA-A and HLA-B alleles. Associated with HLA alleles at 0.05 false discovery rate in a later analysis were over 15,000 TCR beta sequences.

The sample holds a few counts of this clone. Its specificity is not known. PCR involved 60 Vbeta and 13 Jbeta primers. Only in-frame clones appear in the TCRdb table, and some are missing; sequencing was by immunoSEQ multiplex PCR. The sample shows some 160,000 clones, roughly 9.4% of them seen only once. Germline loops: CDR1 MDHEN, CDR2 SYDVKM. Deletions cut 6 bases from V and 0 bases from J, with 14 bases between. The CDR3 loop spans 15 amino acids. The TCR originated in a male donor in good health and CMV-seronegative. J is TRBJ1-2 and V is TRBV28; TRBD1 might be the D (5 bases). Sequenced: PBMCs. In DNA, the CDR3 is TGTGCCAGCAGATTCCCCCAGGGAACTAACTATGGCTACACCTTC. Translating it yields CASRFPQGTNYGYTF.